The rows below give T cell receptor beta chains drawn from one sample of a study of blood T cell repertoires in COVID-19. The repertoire was sequenced with immunoSEQ multiplex PCR; TCRdb's copy has only in-frame clones and lacks some. The table includes 200,000 or so clones, less than 90% detected once. The sample taken for sequencing was peripheral blood. All receptors come from a man in his forties or fifties with active or convalescent COVID-19. Both conserved end residues are part of each CDR3. Fields, in order: D gene, J gene, clone size, V gene, CDR3 length, CDR3 DNA, CDR3 protein. The D gene is left open where the match is weak. Only some rows state a clone size, as once, few, many or a class for expanded clones.

D gene: -; J gene: TRBJ1-2; clone size: few; V gene: TRBV28; CDR3 length: 17; CDR3 DNA: TGTGCCAGCAGTTTACCCCGACGAGGGACAATCGACTATGGCTACACCTTC; CDR3 protein: CASSLPRRGTIDYGYTF
D gene: -; J gene: TRBJ1-5; clone size: once; V gene: TRBV7-8; CDR3 length: 16; CDR3 DNA: TGTGCCAGCAGCTTAGGGATCAGGGGAAGCAATCAGCCCCAGCATTTT; CDR3 protein: CASSLGIRGSNQPQHF
D gene: -; J gene: TRBJ2-7; clone size: once; V gene: TRBV13; CDR3 length: 15; CDR3 DNA: TGTGCCAGCAGCCCTGGGACACCTGATACCTACGAGCAGTACTTC; CDR3 protein: CASSPGTPDTYEQYF
D gene: -; J gene: TRBJ2-5; clone size: -; V gene: TRBV10-1; CDR3 length: 14; CDR3 DNA: TGCGCCAGCTCTCGAGGGAGGGGGCAAGAGACCCAGTACTTC; CDR3 protein: CASSRGRGQETQYF
D gene: -; J gene: TRBJ2-5; clone size: -; V gene: TRBV12-3/TRBV12-4; CDR3 length: 13; CDR3 DNA: TGTGCCAGCAGTTTAAGACAGAAAGAGACCCAGTACTTC; CDR3 protein: CASSLRQKETQYF
D gene: -; J gene: TRBJ1-1; clone size: few; V gene: TRBV6-2/TRBV6-3; CDR3 length: 15; CDR3 DNA: TGTGCCAGCAGTTACGCCTACAGGGCGAACACTGAAGCTTTCTTT; CDR3 protein: CASSYAYRANTEAFF
D gene: -; J gene: TRBJ1-1; clone size: -; V gene: TRBV28; CDR3 length: 15; CDR3 DNA: TGTGCCAGCACCCCTCGCAGGGCCCTAAACACTGAAGCTTTCTTT; CDR3 protein: CASTPRRALNTEAFF
D gene: -; J gene: TRBJ1-5; clone size: once; V gene: TRBV28; CDR3 length: 14; CDR3 DNA: TGTGCCAGCAGTTTTAACAGGCTGGGTCAGCCCCAGCATTTT; CDR3 protein: CASSFNRLGQPQHF
D gene: TRBD1; J gene: TRBJ2-5; clone size: -; V gene: TRBV2; CDR3 length: 15; CDR3 DNA: TGTGCCAGCAGTGCCCTTGGGACAGGGATGGAGACCCAGTACTTC; CDR3 protein: CASSALGTGMETQYF
D gene: TRBD2; J gene: TRBJ2-7; clone size: -; V gene: TRBV28; CDR3 length: 11; CDR3 DNA: TGTGCCGTGGGGGGGGTCTACGAGCAGTACTTC; CDR3 protein: CAVGGVYEQYF
D gene: -; J gene: TRBJ2-1; clone size: -; V gene: TRBV12-3/TRBV12-4; CDR3 length: 12; CDR3 DNA: TGTGCCAGCAGAGGGGACTACAATGAGCAGTTCTTC; CDR3 protein: CASRGDYNEQFF
D gene: -; J gene: TRBJ1-2; clone size: -; V gene: TRBV3-1/TRBV3-2; CDR3 length: 16; CDR3 DNA: TGTGCCAGCAGCCAATTCTCAACAGGGACGATCTATGGCTACACCTTC; CDR3 protein: CASSQFSTGTIYGYTF
D gene: -; J gene: TRBJ1-2; clone size: -; V gene: TRBV5-8; CDR3 length: 14; CDR3 DNA: TGTGCCAGCAGCTTGGCGCCGGGGATTTATGGCTACACCTTC; CDR3 protein: CASSLAPGIYGYTF
D gene: -; J gene: TRBJ2-1; clone size: -; V gene: TRBV19; CDR3 length: 14; CDR3 DNA: TGTGCCAGTCGTCGAACTCTTTCCTACAATGAGCAGTTCTTC; CDR3 protein: CASRRTLSYNEQFF
D gene: -; J gene: TRBJ1-5; clone size: -; V gene: TRBV2; CDR3 length: 15; CDR3 DNA: TGTGCCAGCAGAAGGGGGGGGGTCGGCAATCAGCCCCAGCATTTT; CDR3 protein: CASRRGGVGNQPQHF
D gene: -; J gene: TRBJ1-5; clone size: -; V gene: TRBV30; CDR3 length: 15; CDR3 DNA: TGTGCCTGGAGTTTTAACTCAGGGTTTGTTCAGCCCCAGCATTTT; CDR3 protein: CAWSFNSGFVQPQHF
D gene: -; J gene: TRBJ2-5; clone size: -; V gene: TRBV27; CDR3 length: 14; CDR3 DNA: TGTGCCAGCAGGGTTTTCAGGGGAGAAGAGACCCAGTACTTC; CDR3 protein: CASRVFRGEETQYF
D gene: TRBD2; J gene: TRBJ2-1; clone size: -; V gene: TRBV9; CDR3 length: 15; CDR3 DNA: TGTGCCAGCAGCCCTACTAGCGGGGGGGTTAATGAGCAGTTCTTC; CDR3 protein: CASSPTSGGVNEQFF
D gene: -; J gene: TRBJ1-4; clone size: -; V gene: TRBV30; CDR3 length: 13; CDR3 DNA: TGTGCCTGCCTGGGCGCAACTAATGAAAAACTGTTTTTT; CDR3 protein: CACLGATNEKLFF
D gene: TRBD1; J gene: TRBJ1-5; clone size: -; V gene: TRBV19; CDR3 length: 16; CDR3 DNA: TGTGCCAGTAGTGCGAGCACAGGGGGCTGGAATCAGCCCCAGCATTTT; CDR3 protein: CASSASTGGWNQPQHF
D gene: -; J gene: TRBJ1-1; clone size: -; V gene: TRBV5-5; CDR3 length: 14; CDR3 DNA: TGTGCCAGCATCATTTACGCAGGGAACACTGAAGCTTTCTTT; CDR3 protein: CASIIYAGNTEAFF
D gene: -; J gene: TRBJ1-1; clone size: -; V gene: TRBV19; CDR3 length: 13; CDR3 DNA: TGTGCCAGTAAAGACCGGGGTCACACTGAAGCTTTCTTT; CDR3 protein: CASKDRGHTEAFF
D gene: TRBD1; J gene: TRBJ1-1; clone size: -; V gene: TRBV7-8; CDR3 length: 15; CDR3 DNA: TGTGCCAGCAGCTTAGCCGGGACAGGGCACACTGAAGCTTTCTTT; CDR3 protein: CASSLAGTGHTEAFF
D gene: TRBD2; J gene: TRBJ2-3; clone size: -; V gene: TRBV9; CDR3 length: 17; CDR3 DNA: TGTGCCAGCAGCGTAGGTAGCGGGAGGGCCGGGGTAGATACGCAGTATTTT; CDR3 protein: CASSVGSGRAGVDTQYF
D gene: TRBD2; J gene: TRBJ2-3; clone size: -; V gene: TRBV7-3; CDR3 length: 15; CDR3 DNA: TGTGCCAGCAGCACTCTAGCGGGAGTTGGAGATACGCAGTATTTT; CDR3 protein: CASSTLAGVGDTQYF
D gene: -; J gene: TRBJ1-5; clone size: -; V gene: TRBV9; CDR3 length: 14; CDR3 DNA: TGTGCCAGCAGCGTAGACGGGGGCAATCAGCCCCAGCATTTT; CDR3 protein: CASSVDGGNQPQHF
D gene: TRBD2; J gene: TRBJ2-1; clone size: -; V gene: TRBV12-3/TRBV12-4; CDR3 length: 13; CDR3 DNA: TGTGCCAGCAGAGGAGCGGGGCCCAATGAGCAGTTCTTC; CDR3 protein: CASRGAGPNEQFF
D gene: TRBD1; J gene: TRBJ2-7; clone size: -; V gene: TRBV7-2; CDR3 length: 13; CDR3 DNA: TGTGCCAGCAGCCCCCGACAGGGCTACGAGCAGTACTTC; CDR3 protein: CASSPRQGYEQYF
D gene: TRBD2; J gene: TRBJ2-1; clone size: -; V gene: TRBV9; CDR3 length: 16; CDR3 DNA: TGTGCCAGCAGCGACCCACAGGATAGCGGGGGACATGAGCAGTTCTTC; CDR3 protein: CASSDPQDSGGHEQFF
D gene: TRBD2; J gene: TRBJ2-2; clone size: once; V gene: TRBV5-1; CDR3 length: 15; CDR3 DNA: TGCGCCAGCAGTCGTCTAGCGGGGAACACCGGGGAGCTGTTTTTT; CDR3 protein: CASSRLAGNTGELFF
D gene: TRBD1; J gene: TRBJ2-7; clone size: -; V gene: TRBV7-9; CDR3 length: 18; CDR3 DNA: TGTGCCAGCAGCGCAATAGGTGGGACAGGGGGCCTTAGGGACGAGCAGTACTTC; CDR3 protein: CASSAIGGTGGLRDEQYF
D gene: TRBD1; J gene: TRBJ2-1; clone size: -; V gene: TRBV7-8; CDR3 length: 18; CDR3 DNA: TGTGCCAGCAGCTCAGACAAACAGGGGGCCCTCAGTACGGATGAGCAGTTCTTC; CDR3 protein: CASSSDKQGALSTDEQFF
D gene: TRBD1; J gene: TRBJ2-2; clone size: -; V gene: TRBV10-3; CDR3 length: 16; CDR3 DNA: TGTGCCATCAGGCGCACAGGGGAAGGGAACACCGGGGAGCTGTTTTTT; CDR3 protein: CAIRRTGEGNTGELFF
D gene: -; J gene: TRBJ2-3; clone size: -; V gene: TRBV7-7; CDR3 length: 13; CDR3 DNA: TGTGCCAGTCAAGCGGGCCCTACAGATACGCAGTATTTT; CDR3 protein: CASQAGPTDTQYF
D gene: -; J gene: TRBJ1-1; clone size: -; V gene: TRBV28; CDR3 length: 16; CDR3 DNA: TGTGCCAGCAGACCGAAAGGGGTCAGGAAGGGCACTGAAGCTTTCTTT; CDR3 protein: CASRPKGVRKGTEAFF
D gene: TRBD2; J gene: TRBJ2-2; clone size: -; V gene: TRBV6-2/TRBV6-3; CDR3 length: 15; CDR3 DNA: TGTGCCAGCAGTTACAGCGGGAGGAACACCGGGGAGCTGTTTTTT; CDR3 protein: CASSYSGRNTGELFF
D gene: -; J gene: TRBJ1-6; clone size: -; V gene: TRBV6-1; CDR3 length: 15; CDR3 DNA: TGTGCCAGCAGTGAAGCGGAAGGGGTGAATTCACCCCTCCACTTT; CDR3 protein: CASSEAEGVNSPLHF
D gene: -; J gene: TRBJ2-1; clone size: -; V gene: TRBV7-2; CDR3 length: 15; CDR3 DNA: TGTGCCAGCAGCTCCGTGGCGGGGCGACAGAATGAGCAGTTCTTC; CDR3 protein: CASSSVAGRQNEQFF
D gene: -; J gene: TRBJ1-2; clone size: -; V gene: TRBV7-3; CDR3 length: 13; CDR3 DNA: TGTGCCAGCAGCTCTACAGGGCGCTATGGCTACACCTTC; CDR3 protein: CASSSTGRYGYTF
D gene: -; J gene: TRBJ2-2; clone size: -; V gene: TRBV6-5; CDR3 length: 14; CDR3 DNA: TGTGCCAGCACCCCAGCGCGAGGGACCGGGGAGCTGTTTTTT; CDR3 protein: CASTPARGTGELFF
D gene: -; J gene: TRBJ2-1; clone size: once; V gene: TRBV2; CDR3 length: 15; CDR3 DNA: TGTGCCAGCAGTGAAGGGCAGGCCTCCTACAATGAGCAGTTCTTC; CDR3 protein: CASSEGQASYNEQFF
D gene: TRBD1; J gene: TRBJ1-2; clone size: -; V gene: TRBV19; CDR3 length: 13; CDR3 DNA: TGTGCCAGTTTCAGGGACAGGGCATTCGGCTACACCTTC; CDR3 protein: CASFRDRAFGYTF
D gene: TRBD1; J gene: TRBJ1-2; clone size: -; V gene: TRBV4-1; CDR3 length: 15; CDR3 DNA: TGCGCCAGCAGCCAAGATCAGGGGGCGAACTATGGCTACACCTTC; CDR3 protein: CASSQDQGANYGYTF
D gene: -; J gene: TRBJ1-1; clone size: -; V gene: TRBV19; CDR3 length: 12; CDR3 DNA: TGTGCCAGTAGTTTACCAGGGGATGAAGCTTTCTTT; CDR3 protein: CASSLPGDEAFF
D gene: -; J gene: TRBJ2-3; clone size: -; V gene: TRBV13; CDR3 length: 15; CDR3 DNA: TGTGCCAGCAGCTCCCCTTCTGGCCGAGGAGATACGCAGTATTTT; CDR3 protein: CASSSPSGRGDTQYF
D gene: TRBD1; J gene: TRBJ2-2; clone size: -; V gene: TRBV7-3; CDR3 length: 19; CDR3 DNA: TGTGCCAGCAGCTCGACTAACCTCAGGGGGCGCGGGGACACCGGGGAGCTGTTTTTT; CDR3 protein: CASSSTNLRGRGDTGELFF
D gene: -; J gene: TRBJ2-3; clone size: -; V gene: TRBV10-2; CDR3 length: 15; CDR3 DNA: TGCGCCAGCCAACAGGGATTAAACCCCACAGATACGCAGTATTTT; CDR3 protein: CASQQGLNPTDTQYF
D gene: TRBD1; J gene: TRBJ1-1; clone size: -; V gene: TRBV10-1; CDR3 length: 11; CDR3 DNA: TGCGCCAGCATCCAGGGGGCTGAAGCTTTCTTT; CDR3 protein: CASIQGAEAFF
D gene: -; J gene: TRBJ1-3; clone size: -; V gene: TRBV4-2; CDR3 length: 14; CDR3 DNA: TGTGCCAGCAGCCAAGTCGACATGGGAAACACCATATATTTT; CDR3 protein: CASSQVDMGNTIYF
D gene: TRBD1; J gene: TRBJ2-1; clone size: -; V gene: TRBV5-6; CDR3 length: 16; CDR3 DNA: TGTGCCAGCAGCTTGCCCGGGACAGGGGGGGAAAATGAGCAGTTCTTC; CDR3 protein: CASSLPGTGGENEQFF
D gene: -; J gene: TRBJ1-5; clone size: -; V gene: TRBV4-1; CDR3 length: 14; CDR3 DNA: TGCGCCAGCAGCCAAGGGAGGGGCAATCAGCCCCAGCATTTT; CDR3 protein: CASSQGRGNQPQHF
D gene: -; J gene: TRBJ2-5; clone size: -; V gene: TRBV2; CDR3 length: 14; CDR3 DNA: TGTGCCAGCAGACGACGGGCAGGGGCAGAGACCCAGTACTTC; CDR3 protein: CASRRRAGAETQYF
D gene: -; J gene: TRBJ2-3; clone size: -; V gene: TRBV28; CDR3 length: 15; CDR3 DNA: TGTGCCAGCAGTTCCACCACTAGTTGGACAGATACGCAGTATTTT; CDR3 protein: CASSSTTSWTDTQYF
D gene: TRBD2; J gene: TRBJ2-5; clone size: once; V gene: TRBV14; CDR3 length: 16; CDR3 DNA: TGTGCCAGCAGCCCCAGGACTAGCGGGAGGCTCGAGACCCAGTACTTC; CDR3 protein: CASSPRTSGRLETQYF
D gene: -; J gene: TRBJ1-1; clone size: -; V gene: TRBV5-1; CDR3 length: 14; CDR3 DNA: TGCGCCAGCAGCTTGAGACAGCAGAACACTGAAGCTTTCTTT; CDR3 protein: CASSLRQQNTEAFF